The next 2 T cell receptor beta chains were all read from a single sample in a study of blood T cell repertoires in COVID-19. The protocol was immunoSEQ multiplex PCR, while the TCRdb copy is restricted to in-frame clones and leaves out a portion. The sample holds about 250,000 clones, roughly 80% seen once. Sequenced input: PBMCs or T cells enriched from blood (not recorded which). Source of these receptors: a man in his forties or fifties who had recovered from COVID-19.

V and J are TRBV10-3 and TRBJ2-7; D not resolved. Between the trimmed V and J ends, which lost 4 bases and 0 bases, there was a span of 7 bases. The germline gives CDR1 ENHRY, CDR2 SYGVKD. This CDR3 is 13 amino acids long. The chain's CDR3 is CAISAGSSYEQYF. The CDR3 DNA sequence: TGTGCCATCAGTGCCGGGTCCTCCTACGAGCAGTACTTC.

The chain joins TRBV18 to TRBJ2-1; 7 bases map to TRBD2. This CDR3 is built from 15 residues. Trimming removed 4 bases from V and 8 bases from J; junction bases left unmatched: 11. The germline CDR1 and CDR2 sequences are KGHSH and LQKENI. The CDR3 spells CASSQSGTTLDEQFF. CDR3 coding DNA: TGTGCCAGCTCACAGTCCGGGACTACCTTGGATGAGCAGTTCTTC.